This TCR beta chain was captured in a study of T cells in tuberculosis. Time point meaning: new active TB diagnosis, blood taken before or within 7 days of starting treatment. With regard to this clone: Its antigen is still unknown.

General study results and limits: Selection depended on which cryopreserved specimens were available.

Some clones are missing from TCRdb's copy, which holds only in-frame ones; the method was immunoSEQ multiplex PCR. The sample yields some 5,000 clones, 95% to 98% seen once. Per germline, CDR1 MNHNY and CDR2 SVGAGI (reference sequence). The CDR3 runs to 15 residues. The V and J ends lost 7 bases and 6 bases, in that order; junction bases with no gene match: 11. The source material was PBMCs, sampled at tuberculosis diagnosis. This sequence originates from an adult with tuberculosis. The V call is TRBV6-6, the J call TRBJ2-7; 11 nucleotides align to TRBD1. The CDR3 DNA is TGTGCCAGCACCCCCGGGGGGACAGGGGGGGGCGAGCAGTACTTC. It codes for CASTPGGTGGGEQYF.